This T cell receptor (beta chain) is drawn from a study of Ad26.COV2.S vaccination and SARS-CoV-2 variants. General observations from the study: Reportedly, after vaccination the spike-specific CD8+ and CD4+ T cell responses displayed substantial breadth.

As to treatment: some 19 received Ad26.COV2.S at low or high dose, single or two shots; a few received placebo; per-sample allocation not given. The samples were gathered on day 63 after the first injection of vaccine or placebo. CDR3 length: 12 residues. V lost 3 bases and J 7 bases, leaving 7 bases between the germline ends. Produced via immunoSEQ multiplex PCR; TCRdb's table is partial and in-frame only. Here the sample spans more than 300,000 clones, over 80% being singletons. On this clone itself: Its antigen is unidentified.

Sequenced material: peripheral blood, taken in a trial of Ad26.COV2.S vaccine versus placebo. The chain uses TRBV12-3 or TRBV12-4 and TRBJ2-1; D is unresolved. The clonotype was recovered from a person aged 18-60 years who received the Ad26.COV2.S COVID-19 vaccine or a placebo. The chain's CDR3 is CASSLWENEQFF. The CDR3 DNA reads TGTGCCAGCAGTTTGTGGGAAAATGAGCAGTTCTTC.